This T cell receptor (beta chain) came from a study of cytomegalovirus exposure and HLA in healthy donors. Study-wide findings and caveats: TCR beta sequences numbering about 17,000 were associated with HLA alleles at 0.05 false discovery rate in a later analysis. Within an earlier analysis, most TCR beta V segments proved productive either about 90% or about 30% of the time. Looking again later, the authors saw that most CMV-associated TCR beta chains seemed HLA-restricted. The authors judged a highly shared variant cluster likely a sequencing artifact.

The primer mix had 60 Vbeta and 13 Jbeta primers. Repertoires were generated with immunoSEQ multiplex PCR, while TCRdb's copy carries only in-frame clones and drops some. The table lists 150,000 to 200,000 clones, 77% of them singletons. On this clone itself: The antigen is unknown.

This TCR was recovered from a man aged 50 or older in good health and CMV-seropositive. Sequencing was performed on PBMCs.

Here the CDR3 reads CASSLRVWETQYF. DNA of the CDR3: TGTGCCAGCAGCTTAAGAGTTTGGGAGACCCAGTACTTC. The V call is TRBV7-6, the J call TRBJ2-5; no clear D. CDR3 length: 13 residues. Per the germline V gene, CDR1 is SGHVS and CDR2 is FNYEAQ. Trimming pared 2 bases from V and 5 bases from J, leaving 9 bases between.